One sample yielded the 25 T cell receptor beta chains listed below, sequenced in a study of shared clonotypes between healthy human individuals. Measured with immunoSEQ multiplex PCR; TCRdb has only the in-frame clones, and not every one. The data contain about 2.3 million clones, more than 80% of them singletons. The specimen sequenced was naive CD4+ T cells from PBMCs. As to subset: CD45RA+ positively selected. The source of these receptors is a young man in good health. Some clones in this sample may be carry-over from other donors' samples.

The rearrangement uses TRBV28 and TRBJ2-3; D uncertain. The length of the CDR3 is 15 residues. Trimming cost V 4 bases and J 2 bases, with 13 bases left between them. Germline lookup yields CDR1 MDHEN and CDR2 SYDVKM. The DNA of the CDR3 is TGTGCCAGCAGTTGGACCTCTCCCCCCACAGATACGCAGTATTTT. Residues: CASSWTSPPTDTQYF.

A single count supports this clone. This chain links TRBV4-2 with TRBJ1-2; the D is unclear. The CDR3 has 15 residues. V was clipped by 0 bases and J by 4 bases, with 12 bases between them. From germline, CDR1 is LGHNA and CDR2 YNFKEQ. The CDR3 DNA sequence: TGTGCCAGCAGCCAAGACGCGGAATATGCCTATGGCTACACCTTC. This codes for CASSQDAEYAYGYTF.

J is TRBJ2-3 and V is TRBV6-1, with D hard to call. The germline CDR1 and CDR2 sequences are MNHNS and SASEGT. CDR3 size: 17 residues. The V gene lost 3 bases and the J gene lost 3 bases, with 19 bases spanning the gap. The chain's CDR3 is CASSDFDPRRRTDTQYF. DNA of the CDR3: TGTGCCAGCAGTGATTTCGACCCCCGGAGAAGGACAGATACGCAGTATTTT.

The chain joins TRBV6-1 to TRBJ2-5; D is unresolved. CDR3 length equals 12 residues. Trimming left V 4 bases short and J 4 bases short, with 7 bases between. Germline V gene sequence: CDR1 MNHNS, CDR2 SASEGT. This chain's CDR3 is CASSVSGETQYF. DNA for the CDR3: TGTGCCAGCAGTGTGAGTGGAGAGACCCAGTACTTC.

CDR3 in DNA: TGCGCCAGCAGCTTGGCAGGGGTAGACGAGCAGTACTTC. Encoded protein: CASSLAGVDEQYF. The rearrangement uses TRBV5-1 and TRBJ2-7; the D gene is possibly TRBD1 (6 bases). The CDR3 contains 13 residues. Trimming left V 0 bases short and J 5 bases short, with 9 bases between. The germline gives CDR1 SGHRS, CDR2 YFSETQ.

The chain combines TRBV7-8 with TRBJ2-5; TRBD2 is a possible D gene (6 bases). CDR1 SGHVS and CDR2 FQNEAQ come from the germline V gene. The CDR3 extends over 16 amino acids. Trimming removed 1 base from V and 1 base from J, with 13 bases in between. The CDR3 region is CASSLGLASAQETQYF. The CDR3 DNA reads TGTGCCAGCAGCTTAGGTTTGGCTAGCGCCCAAGAGACCCAGTACTTC.

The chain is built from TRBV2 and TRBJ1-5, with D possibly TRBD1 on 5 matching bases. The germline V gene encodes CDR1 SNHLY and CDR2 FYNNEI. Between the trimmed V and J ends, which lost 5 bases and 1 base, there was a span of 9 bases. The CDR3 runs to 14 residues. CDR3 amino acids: CASSQGGSNQPQHF. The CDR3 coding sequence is TGTGCCAGCAGTCAGGGTGGCAGCAATCAGCCCCAGCATTTT.

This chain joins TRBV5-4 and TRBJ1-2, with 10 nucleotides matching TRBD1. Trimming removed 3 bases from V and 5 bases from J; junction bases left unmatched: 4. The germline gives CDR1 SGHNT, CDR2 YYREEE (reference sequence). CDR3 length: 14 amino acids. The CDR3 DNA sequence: TGTGCCAGCAGCTCGCGACAGGGGGCGTATGGCTACACCTTC. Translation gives CASSSRQGAYGYTF. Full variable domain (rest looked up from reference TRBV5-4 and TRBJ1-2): ETGVTQSPTHLIKTRGQQVTLRCSSQSGHNTVSWYQQALGQGPQFIFQYYREEENGRGNFPPRFSGLQFPNYSSELNVNALELDDSALYLCASSSRQGAYGYTFGSGTRLTVV.

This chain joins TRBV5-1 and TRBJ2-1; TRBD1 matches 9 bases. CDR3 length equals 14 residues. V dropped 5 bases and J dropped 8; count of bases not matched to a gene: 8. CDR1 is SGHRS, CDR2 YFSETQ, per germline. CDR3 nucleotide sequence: TGCGCCAGCAGGGTGGGACAGGGTGGCGATGAGCAGTTCTTC. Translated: CASRVGQGGDEQFF.

CDR3 region: CASSRQPGYEQYF. CDR3 bases: TGTGCCAGCTCACGCCAACCGGGTTACGAGCAGTACTTC. The J gene is TRBJ2-7, the V gene TRBV18; D is ambiguous. Deletions cut 4 bases from V and 4 bases from J, with 11 bases between. CDR3 length: 13 amino acids. Germline assignment: CDR1 KGHSH and CDR2 LQKENI.

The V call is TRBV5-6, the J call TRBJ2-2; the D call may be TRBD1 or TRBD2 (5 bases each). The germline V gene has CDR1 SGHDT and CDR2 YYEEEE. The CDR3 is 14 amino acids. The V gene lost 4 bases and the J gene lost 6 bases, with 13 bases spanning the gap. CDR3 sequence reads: CASSHRPGPGELFF. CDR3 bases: TGTGCCAGCAGCCATAGACCGGGACCCGGGGAGCTGTTTTTT.

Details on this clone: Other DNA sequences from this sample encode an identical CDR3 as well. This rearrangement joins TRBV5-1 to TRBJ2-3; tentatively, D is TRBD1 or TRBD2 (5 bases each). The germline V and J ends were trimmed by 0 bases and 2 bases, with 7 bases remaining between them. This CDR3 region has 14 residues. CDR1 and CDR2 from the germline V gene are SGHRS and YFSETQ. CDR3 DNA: TGCGCCAGCAGCTTGGGGGGGTTCACAGATACGCAGTATTTT. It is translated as CASSLGGFTDTQYF.

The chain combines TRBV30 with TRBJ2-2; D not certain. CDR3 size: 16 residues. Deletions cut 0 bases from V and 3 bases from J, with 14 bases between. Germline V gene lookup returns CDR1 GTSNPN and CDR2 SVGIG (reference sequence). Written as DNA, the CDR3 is TGTGCCTGGAGTGTATACACAGTTCGGGACACCGGGGAGCTGTTTTTT. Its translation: CAWSVYTVRDTGELFF.

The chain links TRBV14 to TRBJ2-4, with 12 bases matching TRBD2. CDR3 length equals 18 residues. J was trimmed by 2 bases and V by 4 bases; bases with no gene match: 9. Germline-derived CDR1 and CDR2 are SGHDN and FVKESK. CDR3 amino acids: CASSPSLAGGGTKNIQYF. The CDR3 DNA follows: TGTGCCAGCAGCCCCTCACTAGCGGGAGGCGGAACCAAAAACATTCAGTACTTC. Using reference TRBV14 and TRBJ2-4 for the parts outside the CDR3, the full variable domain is EAGVTQFPSHSVIEKGQTVTLRCDPISGHDNLYWYRRVMGKEIKFLLHFVKESKQDESGMPNNRFLAERTGGTYSTLKVQPAELEDSGVYFCASSPSLAGGGTKNIQYFGAGTRLSVL.

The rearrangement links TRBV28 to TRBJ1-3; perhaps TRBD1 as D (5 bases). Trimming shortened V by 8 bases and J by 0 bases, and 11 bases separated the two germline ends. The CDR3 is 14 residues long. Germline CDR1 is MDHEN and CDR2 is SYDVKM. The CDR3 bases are TGTGCCAGCCTGACAGCGAGCTCTGGAAACACCATATATTTT. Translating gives CASLTASSGNTIYF.

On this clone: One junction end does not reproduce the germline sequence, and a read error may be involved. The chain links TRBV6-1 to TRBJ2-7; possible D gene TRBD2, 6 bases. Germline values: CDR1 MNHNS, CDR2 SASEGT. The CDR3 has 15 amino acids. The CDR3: CASSEIRGNRDEQHF. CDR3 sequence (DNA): TGTGCCAGCAGTGAAATCCGGGGGAATCGGGACGAGCAGCACTTC.

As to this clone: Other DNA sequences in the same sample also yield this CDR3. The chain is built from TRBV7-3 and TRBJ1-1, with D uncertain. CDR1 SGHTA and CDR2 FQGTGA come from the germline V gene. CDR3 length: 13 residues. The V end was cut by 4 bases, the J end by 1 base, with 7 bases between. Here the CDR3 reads CASSSTSNTEAFF. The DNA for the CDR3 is TGTGCCAGCAGCTCGACATCGAACACTGAAGCTTTCTTT.

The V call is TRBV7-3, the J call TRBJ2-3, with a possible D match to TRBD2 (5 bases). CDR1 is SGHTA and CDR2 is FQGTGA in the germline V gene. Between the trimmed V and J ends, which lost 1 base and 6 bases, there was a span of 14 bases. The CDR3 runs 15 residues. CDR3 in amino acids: CASSLIGRVGDTQYF. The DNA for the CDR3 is TGTGCCAGCAGCTTAATAGGGCGGGTGGGCGATACGCAGTATTTT.

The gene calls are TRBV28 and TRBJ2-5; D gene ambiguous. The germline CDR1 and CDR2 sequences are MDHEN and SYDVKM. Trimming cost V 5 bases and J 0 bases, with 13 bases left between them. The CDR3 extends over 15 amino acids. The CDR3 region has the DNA TGTGCCAGCAGTCCTTCAACTGGAGACCAAGAGACCCAGTACTTC. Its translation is CASSPSTGDQETQYF.

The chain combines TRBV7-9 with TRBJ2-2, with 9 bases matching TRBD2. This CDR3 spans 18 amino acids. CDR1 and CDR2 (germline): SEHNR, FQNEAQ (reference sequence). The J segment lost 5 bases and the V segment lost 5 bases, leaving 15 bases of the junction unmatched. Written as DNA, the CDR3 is TGTGCCAGCAGCGAGGTGCAGGGGACTAGCCGACTTACCGGGGAGCTGTTTTTT. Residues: CASSEVQGTSRLTGELFF.

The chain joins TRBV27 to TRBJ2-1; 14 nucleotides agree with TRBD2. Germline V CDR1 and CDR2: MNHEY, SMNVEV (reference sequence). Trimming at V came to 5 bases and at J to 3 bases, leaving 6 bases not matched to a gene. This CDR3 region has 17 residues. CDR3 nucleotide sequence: TGTGCCAGCAGTGGACTAGCGGGAGGTGGGTTCTACAATGAGCAGTTCTTC. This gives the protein CASSGLAGGGFYNEQFF.

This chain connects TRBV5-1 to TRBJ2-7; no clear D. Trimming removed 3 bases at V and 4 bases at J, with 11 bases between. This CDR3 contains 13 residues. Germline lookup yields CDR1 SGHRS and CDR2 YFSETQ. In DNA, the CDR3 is TGCGCCAGCAGCTCACCCTTATCGTACGAGCAGTACTTC. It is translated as CASSSPLSYEQYF.

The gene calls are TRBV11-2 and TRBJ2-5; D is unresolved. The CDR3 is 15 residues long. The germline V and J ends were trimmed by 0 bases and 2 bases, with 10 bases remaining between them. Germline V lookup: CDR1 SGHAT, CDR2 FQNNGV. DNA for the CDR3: TGTGCCAGCAGCTTAGATCATGGCAGTCAAGAGACCCAGTACTTC. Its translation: CASSLDHGSQETQYF.

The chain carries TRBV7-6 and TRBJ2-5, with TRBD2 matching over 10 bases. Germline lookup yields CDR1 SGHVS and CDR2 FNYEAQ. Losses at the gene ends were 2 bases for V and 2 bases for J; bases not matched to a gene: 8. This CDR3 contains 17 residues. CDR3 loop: CASSLYSRLAGQETQYF. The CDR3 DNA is TGTGCCAGCAGCTTATACAGCCGACTAGCGGGTCAAGAGACCCAGTACTTC.

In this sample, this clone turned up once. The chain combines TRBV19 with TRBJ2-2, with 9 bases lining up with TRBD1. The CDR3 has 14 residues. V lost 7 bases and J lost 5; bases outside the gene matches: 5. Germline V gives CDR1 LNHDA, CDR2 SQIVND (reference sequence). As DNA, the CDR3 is TGTGCCAGTAACCGAGACAGGGGGACCGGGGAGCTGTTTTTT. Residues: CASNRDRGTGELFF.